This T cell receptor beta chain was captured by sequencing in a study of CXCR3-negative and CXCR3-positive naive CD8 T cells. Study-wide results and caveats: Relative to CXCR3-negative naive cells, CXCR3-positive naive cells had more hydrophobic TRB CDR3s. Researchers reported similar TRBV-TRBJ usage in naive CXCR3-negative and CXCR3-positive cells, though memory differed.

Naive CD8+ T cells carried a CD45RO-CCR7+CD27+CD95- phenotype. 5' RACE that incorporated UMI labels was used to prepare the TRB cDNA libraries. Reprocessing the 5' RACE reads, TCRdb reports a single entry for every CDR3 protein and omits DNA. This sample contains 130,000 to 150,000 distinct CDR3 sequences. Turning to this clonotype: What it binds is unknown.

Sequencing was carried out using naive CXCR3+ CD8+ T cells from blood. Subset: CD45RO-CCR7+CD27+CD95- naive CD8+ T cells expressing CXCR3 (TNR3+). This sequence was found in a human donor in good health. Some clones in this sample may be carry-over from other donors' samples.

The CDR3 loop is CASSSGQGTEAFF. The rearrangement joins TRBV6-6 to TRBJ1-1; TCRdb returns TRBD1, unconfirmable since there is no DNA. Germline loops: CDR1 MNHNY, CDR2 SVGAGI (reference sequence). The CDR3 is 13 amino acids.